The present TCR beta chain was sequenced within a study of regulatory T cells in long-lasting Graves disease. Looking at the study overall: Positive TSH receptor antibodies alongside over 5 years of antithyroid drugs were what marked Graves' disease as persistent.

V lost 5 bases and J lost 1, with 15 bases in between. Germline V lookup: CDR1 MDHEN, CDR2 SYDVKM. This CDR3 contains 16 residues. Building the TCR beta libraries relied on iRepertoire HTBI primers, and CDR3 regions underwent Arm-PCR. Each CDR3 protein is one row after TCRdb ran MiXCR on the multiplex PCR reads. The table has roughly 450,000 distinct CDR3 sequences, 20% to 25% seen once. Remarks on this clonotype: What it binds is unknown.

Broader study findings: With persistent disease, TRBV28, TRBJ1-2 and TRBJ2-5 were the favored segments. Among the persistent patients, 2,500 to 3,500 public clonotypes were shared, more than the 750 to 1,000 shared among new patients.

Regarding time point: persistent/refractory GD, antithyroid drugs over 5 years with positive TRAb. Extracted RNA from PBMCs served as the source of the TCR library. Recruitment took place at an endocrinology department in Xi'an, China. The clonotype originates from a female donor with Graves disease. The source was peripheral blood mononuclear cells (PBMCs), collected when the disease was refractory, from a patient treated with antithyroid drugs. V and J are TRBV28 and TRBJ2-1; no reliable D call. CDR3 amino acids: CASSPPDRASYNEQFF. CDR3 coding DNA: TGTGCCAGCAGTCCGCCGGACCGGGCTTCCTACAATGAGCAGTTCTTC.